This TCR beta chain was documented in a study of T cells after yellow fever vaccination. Turning to the study itself: The fractions with low cell numbers were processed using SMART-Seq v4 Ultra Low Input. Notes on the study in general: FACS-sorted repertoires might harbor abundant contaminating clonotypes from the bulk population. Subsequent to the booster, the majority of primary-vaccination clones reappeared (roughly 96% CD4, approximately 90% CD8).

UMIs were added to TCR cDNA along with a universal primer site when it was made by 5'RACE template switching. TCRdb reprocessed the 5' RACE reads via MiXCR and lists one record per CDR3 protein. The sample holds 450,000 to 650,000 distinct CDR3 sequences, 20% to 25% seen once. This CDR3 is built from 16 residues. V was pared by 1 base and J by 0 bases, with 10 bases between. From germline, CDR1 is MNHNS and CDR2 SASEGT. This clonotype has only a few counts. The antigen is not known. The TCR comes from a man younger than 30 who received the YFV17D yellow fever vaccine. The rearrangement uses TRBV6-1 and TRBJ1-3, with D hard to call. This sample comprised PBMCs, obtained around 3 weeks after the first yellow fever vaccination. The CDR3 DNA sequence: TGTGCCAGCAGTGAAGACTACAGTCTCTCTGGAAACACCATATATTTT. It encodes CASSEDYSLSGNTIYF.